A single sample gave rise to the 22 T cell receptor beta chains below, sequenced in a study of shared clonotypes between healthy human individuals. Produced via immunoSEQ multiplex PCR; TCRdb's table is partial and in-frame only. The sample has hundreds of thousands of clones, less than 85% seen once; the top ten hold approximately 1.6%. Sequences were obtained from memory CD4+ T cells sorted from blood. Subset described: CD45RA-negative fraction. These receptors all stem from a woman aged 30 to 39 in good health.

The chain carries TRBV7-2 and TRBJ1-1, with no clear D. There are 12 residues in the CDR3. In germline, CDR1 is SGHTA, CDR2 FQGNSA. The ends were cut back, 3 bases at V and 7 bases at J, with 9 bases in the middle. Written as DNA, the CDR3 is TGTGCCAGCAGCTTTACCTTTCATGAAGCTTTCTTT. Its translation: CASSFTFHEAFF.

The chain employs TRBV2 and TRBJ2-1; 7 bases agree with TRBD1. Unmatched junction bases numbered 7, after V lost 6 bases and J lost 5 bases. The CDR3 covers 14 residues. Germline V CDR1 and CDR2: SNHLY, FYNNEI. The CDR3 spells CASRAGTEHNEQFF. The CDR3 nucleotides read TGTGCCAGCAGGGCTGGGACAGAGCACAATGAGCAGTTCTTC.

The CDR3 DNA reads TGTGCCAGCAGTTTAGCGGGACAGGGGCTTCCTTCTGAAGCTTTCTTT. Translating gives CASSLAGQGLPSEAFF. J is TRBJ1-1 and V is TRBV28; 10 nucleotides agree with TRBD1. The V gene's germline CDR1 is MDHEN and CDR2 SYDVKM. This CDR3 is built from 16 residues. Trimming at V came to 2 bases and at J to 6 bases, leaving 9 bases not matched to a gene.

A note on this clone: A much more abundant neighbour one base away suggests this may be a read error. This specimen includes other DNA sequences encoding the same CDR3. The chain carries TRBV5-1 and TRBJ2-1; the match to TRBD2 covers 9 bases. The V and J ends lost 1 base and 3 bases, in that order; junction bases with no gene match: 2. The CDR3 runs 15 residues. Germline V lookup: CDR1 SGHRS, CDR2 YFSETQ. CDR3 nucleotide sequence: TGCGCCAGCAGCTTGTCTAGCGGGGACTACAATGAGCAGTTCTTC. It yields the protein CASSLSSGDYNEQFF.

The chain carries TRBV28 and TRBJ1-5; D unresolved. The V gene's germline CDR1 is MDHEN and CDR2 SYDVKM. V lost 8 bases, J lost 0 bases, and 20 bases lay in between. The CDR3 sequence is 17 residues long. The CDR3: CASYTSFPLYSNQPQHF. The CDR3 region has the DNA TGTGCCAGCTATACCTCCTTTCCTCTGTATAGCAATCAGCCCCAGCATTTT.

The rearrangement joins TRBV5-1 to TRBJ2-1; D remains unclear. Germline lookup yields CDR1 SGHRS and CDR2 YFSETQ. This CDR3 spans 14 amino acids. The V end was cut by 7 bases, the J end by 0 bases, with 11 bases between. The CDR3 protein is CASCTDSSYNEQFF. The CDR3 nucleotides read TGCGCCAGCTGTACAGATAGCTCCTACAATGAGCAGTTCTTC.

The chain uses TRBV9 and TRBJ2-3; 8 bases agree with TRBD2. The V gene end was trimmed by 3 bases and the J gene end by 3 bases; junction bases not matched to a gene: 6. Germline V gene data show CDR1 as SGDLS and CDR2 as YYNGEE. This CDR3 contains 15 residues. The CDR3 is CASSGLSGETDTQYF. The CDR3 region has the DNA TGTGCCAGCAGCGGACTTAGCGGGGAAACAGATACGCAGTATTTT.

Concerning this clone itself: The same CDR3 can be traced to other DNA sequences in this sample. This sequence joins TRBV9 and TRBJ1-1; D not resolved. The CDR3 runs to 13 residues. With 0 bases removed from V and 4 bases from J, the gap between germline ends came to 7 bases. Germline CDR1 reads SGDLS; CDR2 reads YYNGEE. The CDR3 spells CASSVVPGTEAFF. The CDR3 DNA follows: TGTGCCAGCAGCGTAGTCCCCGGCACTGAAGCTTTCTTT.

The genes are TRBV19 and TRBJ2-2; TRBD1 matches at 8 bases. After removal of 3 bases from V and 6 bases from J, the junction contained 3 bases not matched to a gene. The CDR3 loop spans 14 amino acids. The germline gives CDR1 LNHDA, CDR2 SQIVND (reference sequence). CDR3 bases: TGTGCCAGTAGTATCCAGGGGGCGTCCGGGGAGCTGTTTTTT. Translated: CASSIQGASGELFF.

This chain links TRBV7-9 with TRBJ1-4; maybe TRBD1 (5 bases). In germline, CDR1 is SEHNR, CDR2 FQNEAQ (reference sequence). The CDR3 consists of 13 residues. V lost 4 bases and J lost 8, with 11 bases in between. In DNA form, the CDR3 reads TGTGCCAGCAGCTCGACAGCTCGGGAAAAACTGTTTTTT. Its translation: CASSSTAREKLFF.

V usage is TRBV7-9 and J usage is TRBJ2-1, with D unclear. V lost 3 bases, J lost 8 bases, and 8 bases lay in between. Germline V gene lookup returns CDR1 SEHNR and CDR2 FQNEAQ (reference sequence). The CDR3 loop spans 12 amino acids. CDR3 coding DNA: TGTGCCAGCAGCTTCTATCAAGATGAGCAGTTCTTC. The encoded protein is CASSFYQDEQFF.

This clone was recorded once. The V call is TRBV6-1, the J call TRBJ1-1, with a possible D match to TRBD1 (5 bases). CDR1 and CDR2 (germline): MNHNS, SASEGT. V gave up 2 bases and J gave up 2 bases, with 12 bases separating them. The CDR3 spans 15 residues. CDR3 nucleotide sequence: TGTGCCAGCAGTGAAAGGGGAAGAAGAAACACTGAAGCTTTCTTT. Translating gives CASSERGRRNTEAFF.

The rearrangement uses TRBV10-2 and TRBJ1-1; D possibly corresponds to TRBD1 (6 bases). The CDR3 is 14 residues long. The germline V gene encodes CDR1 WSHSY and CDR2 SAAADI. V lost 7 bases, J lost 4 bases, and 16 bases lay in between. CDR3 in amino acids: CASIEGGRVTEAFF. The CDR3 bases are TGCGCCAGCATCGAGGGGGGGCGGGTCACTGAAGCTTTCTTT.

CDR3 residues: CASSIGPTGSISYEQYF. The CDR3 nucleotides are TGTGCCAGTAGTATAGGGCCCACAGGGAGTATCTCCTACGAGCAGTACTTC. This chain links TRBV19 with TRBJ2-7; D is perhaps TRBD1 (6 bases). Trimming removed 1 base from V and 0 bases from J, with 16 bases in between. Germline V gives CDR1 LNHDA, CDR2 SQIVND (reference sequence). The CDR3 is 17 residues long.

The rearrangement links TRBV2 to TRBJ2-1; D is perhaps TRBD2 (5 bases). The CDR3 runs to 13 residues. CDR1 and CDR2 from the germline V gene are SNHLY and FYNNEI. V shed 1 base and J shed 8 bases, with 9 bases lying between them. In DNA, the CDR3 is TGTGCCAGCAGTGAAGAAATGGGAGATGAGCAGTTCTTC. Translating it yields CASSEEMGDEQFF.

This clone appeared a few times. The sample has other DNA sequences that encode this CDR3 too. The rearrangement links TRBV28 to TRBJ1-2; 7 bases are a match to TRBD1. Trimming at V came to 6 bases and at J to 2 bases, leaving 6 bases not matched to a gene. Germline assignment: CDR1 MDHEN and CDR2 SYDVKM. The CDR3 has 14 amino acids. CDR3 DNA: TGTGCCAGCAGCCCCAGGACAGGCAACTATGGCTACACCTTC. It encodes CASSPRTGNYGYTF.

The chain couples TRBV25-1 to TRBJ2-5; no definite D call. This CDR3 region has 12 residues. With 5 bases removed from V and 0 bases from J, the gap between germline ends came to 4 bases. Germline CDR1 and CDR2: MGHDK and SYGVNS. CDR3 region: CASSWNQETQYF. Written as DNA, the CDR3 is TGTGCCAGCAGTTGGAACCAAGAGACCCAGTACTTC. Drawing the rest from reference TRBV25-1 and TRBJ2-5, the complete variable domain is EADIYQTPRYLVIGTGKKITLECSQTMGHDKMYWYQQDPGMELHLIHYSYGVNSTEKGDLSSESTVSRIRTEHFPLTLESARPSHTSQYLCASSWNQETQYFGPGTRLLVL.

The rearrangement uses TRBV29-1 and TRBJ2-3; 8 bases align to TRBD2. Germline V gives CDR1 SQVTM, CDR2 ANQGSEA. Trimming cost V 7 bases and J 1 base; bases outside gene matches: 7. The CDR3 runs 14 residues. The CDR3 DNA sequence: TGCAGCGCGGGAGGGCCGTATGGCACAGATACGCAGTATTTT. It codes for CSAGGPYGTDTQYF.

This clone was seen just once. The gene calls are TRBV28 and TRBJ2-5; TRBD2 matches at 7 bases. The V segment lost 7 bases and the J segment 4 bases; nucleotides outside the gene matches: 3. Germline values: CDR1 MDHEN, CDR2 SYDVKM. The CDR3 loop spans 12 amino acids. CDR3 sequence reads: CASTGGLETQYF. In DNA, the CDR3 is TGTGCCAGCACCGGGGGGTTAGAGACCCAGTACTTC.

Comments on this clone: At the DNA level, this CDR3 is encoded by other sequences in the same sample as well. This chain connects TRBV18 to TRBJ2-7, with D unclear. V was shortened by 3 bases and J by 2 bases, with 5 bases between the two germline ends. Germline V gene data show CDR1 as KGHSH and CDR2 as LQKENI. The CDR3 consists of 12 residues. This chain's CDR3 is CASSPGPYEQYF. As DNA, the CDR3 is TGTGCCAGCTCACCTGGCCCCTACGAGCAGTACTTC.

V is TRBV7-2 and J is TRBJ1-4; tentatively, D is TRBD1 (5 bases). Trimming took off 2 bases at V and 5 bases at J, with 15 bases between the two ends. The CDR3 spans 16 residues. Looked up from germline, CDR1 is SGHTA and CDR2 is FQGNSA. CDR3 sequence reads: CASSLLGAGPNEKLFF. CDR3 DNA: TGTGCCAGCAGCTTATTAGGGGCAGGGCCAAATGAAAAACTGTTTTTT. Supplemented by reference TRBV7-2 and TRBJ1-4, the full variable domain reads GAGVSQSPSNKVTEKGKDVELRCDPISGHTALYWYRQSLGQGLEFLIYFQGNSAPDKSGLPSDRFSAERTGGSVSTLTIQRTQQEDSAVYLCASSLLGAGPNEKLFFGSGTQLSVL.

The J gene is TRBJ2-1, the V gene TRBV7-3; D could derive from TRBD1 or TRBD2 (5 bases each). Germline V gene lookup returns CDR1 SGHTA and CDR2 FQGTGA. There are 17 residues in the CDR3. The germline V and J ends were trimmed by 7 bases and 7 bases, with 26 bases remaining between them. CDR3: CASTLTPIREGANEQFF. The CDR3 region has the DNA TGTGCCAGCACCCTCACCCCCATCCGGGAAGGGGCAAATGAGCAGTTCTTC.